The source of this T cell receptor delta chain is a study of γδ T cells in repeated Plasmodium falciparum infection. In the study overall: Sampling occurred at baseline, pre-infection for selected infections, and 21 days post-infection. Some Malian samples span acute malaria episodes; others come from no-transmission periods.

Details on this clone: What it binds is not known. A far larger clone is just one base off, so this is likely a read error. Distinct nucleotide sequences in the sample also encode this CDR3.

TCRdb re-processed the multiplex PCR reads using CATT. The table records tens of thousands of delta-chain clones, less than 1% of them present only once. Bulk repertoires came from Vgamma9/Vdelta2+ or Vdelta2-negative gammadelta T cells flow-sorted from PBMC. The study's findings and limits: Malian children's Vdelta2-negative repertoires appeared more expanded and less diverse than Australians'. Vgamma9/Vdelta2+ repertoires stayed stably polyclonal over time and infection.

In germline, CDR1 is TSWWSYY, CDR2 QGS. The CDR3 is made up of 28 amino acids. The junction had 35 bases not matched to a gene; V was cut back by 1 base and J by 0 bases. The chain uses TRDV1 and TRDJ1, with TRDD3 identical over 13 bases. This TCR came from a pool of human donors (malaria-infected and uninfected, not separated). Sample: gamma-delta T cells from blood. CDR3: CALGEREPLYTLDWGIRTDCRNTDKLIF. In DNA, the CDR3 is TGTGCTCTTGGGGAACGGGAGCCGCTCTACACCCTTGACTGGGGGATACGCACCGACTGCCGAAACACCGATAAACTCATCTTT.